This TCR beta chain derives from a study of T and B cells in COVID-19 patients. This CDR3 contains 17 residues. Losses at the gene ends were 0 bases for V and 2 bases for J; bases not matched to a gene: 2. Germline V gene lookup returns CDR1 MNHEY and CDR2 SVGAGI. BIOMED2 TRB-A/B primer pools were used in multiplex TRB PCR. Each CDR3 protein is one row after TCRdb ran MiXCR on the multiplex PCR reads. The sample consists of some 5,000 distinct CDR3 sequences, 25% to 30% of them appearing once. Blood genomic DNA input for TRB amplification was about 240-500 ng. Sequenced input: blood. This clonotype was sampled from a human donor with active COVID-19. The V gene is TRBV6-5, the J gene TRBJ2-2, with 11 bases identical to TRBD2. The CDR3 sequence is CASSYSGTSGNTGELFF. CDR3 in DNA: TGTGCCAGCAGTTACTCCGGGACTAGCGGAAACACCGGGGAGCTGTTTTTT.